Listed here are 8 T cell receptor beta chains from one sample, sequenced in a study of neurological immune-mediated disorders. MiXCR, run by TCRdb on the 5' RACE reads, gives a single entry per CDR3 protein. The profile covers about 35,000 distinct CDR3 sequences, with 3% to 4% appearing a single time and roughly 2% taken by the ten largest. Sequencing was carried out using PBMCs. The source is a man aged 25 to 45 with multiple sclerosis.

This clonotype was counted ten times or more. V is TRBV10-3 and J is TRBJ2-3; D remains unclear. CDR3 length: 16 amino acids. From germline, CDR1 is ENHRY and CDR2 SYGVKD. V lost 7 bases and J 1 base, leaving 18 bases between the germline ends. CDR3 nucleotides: TGTGCCATCAAGTCCCGGGCCTCCCAGGGCACAGATACGCAGTATTTT. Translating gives CAIKSRASQGTDTQYF.

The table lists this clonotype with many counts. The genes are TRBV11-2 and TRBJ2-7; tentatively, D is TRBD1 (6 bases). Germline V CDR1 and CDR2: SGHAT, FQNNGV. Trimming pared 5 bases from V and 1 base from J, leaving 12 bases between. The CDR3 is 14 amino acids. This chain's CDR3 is CASSTRQVSYEQYF. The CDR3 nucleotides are TGTGCCAGCAGCACAAGACAGGTATCCTACGAGCAGTACTTC.

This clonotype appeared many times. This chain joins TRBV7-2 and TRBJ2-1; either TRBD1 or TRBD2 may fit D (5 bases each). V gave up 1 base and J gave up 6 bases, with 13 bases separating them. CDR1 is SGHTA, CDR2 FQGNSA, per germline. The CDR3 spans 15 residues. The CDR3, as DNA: TGTGCCAGCAGCTTAGTGGGACCCAAGTCCAATGAGCAGTTCTTC. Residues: CASSLVGPKSNEQFF.

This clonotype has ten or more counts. The CDR3 region has the DNA TGTGCCAGCACCTCAGACAGGGTCTGGGGCACTGAAGCTTTCTTT. Translated: CASTSDRVWGTEAFF. The rearrangement joins TRBV7-9 to TRBJ1-1; 7 positions agree with TRBD1. J gave up 4 bases and V 7 bases, and 12 bases lay outside the gene matches. The length of the CDR3 is 15 residues. From germline, CDR1 is SEHNR and CDR2 FQNEAQ (reference sequence).

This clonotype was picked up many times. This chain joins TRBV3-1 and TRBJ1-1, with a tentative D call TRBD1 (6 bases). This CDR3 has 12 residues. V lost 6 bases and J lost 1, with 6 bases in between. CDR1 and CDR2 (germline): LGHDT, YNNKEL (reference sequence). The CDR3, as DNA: TGTGCCAGCAGGGACAGGAACACTGAAGCTTTCTTT. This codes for CASRDRNTEAFF.

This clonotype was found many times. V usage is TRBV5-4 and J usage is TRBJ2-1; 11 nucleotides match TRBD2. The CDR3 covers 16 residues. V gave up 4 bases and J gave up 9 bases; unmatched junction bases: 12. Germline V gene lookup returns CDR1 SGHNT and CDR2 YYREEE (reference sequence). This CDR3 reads CASSPLAGGPGGEQFF. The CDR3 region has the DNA TGTGCCAGCAGCCCGTTAGCGGGGGGGCCAGGCGGTGAGCAGTTCTTC.

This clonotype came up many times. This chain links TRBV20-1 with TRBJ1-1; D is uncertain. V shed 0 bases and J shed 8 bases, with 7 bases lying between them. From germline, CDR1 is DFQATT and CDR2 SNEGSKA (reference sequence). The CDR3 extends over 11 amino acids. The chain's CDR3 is CSAREAIEAFF. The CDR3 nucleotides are TGCAGTGCTAGAGAGGCCATCGAAGCTTTCTTT.

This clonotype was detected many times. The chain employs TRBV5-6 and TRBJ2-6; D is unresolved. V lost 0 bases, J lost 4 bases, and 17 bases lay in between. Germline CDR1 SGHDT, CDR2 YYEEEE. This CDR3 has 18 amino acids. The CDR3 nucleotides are TGTGCCAGCAGCTTGGTTCTTGGCGGTGGGTCCGGGGCCAACGTCCTGACTTTC. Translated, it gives CASSLVLGGGSGANVLTF.